Following are 18 T cell receptor beta chains from one sample sequenced in a study of cytomegalovirus exposure and HLA in healthy donors. Here immunoSEQ multiplex PCR was the method, and the copy in TCRdb shows in-frame clones only, minus some. The table records about 160,000 clones, 90% to 97% of them present only once. The material sequenced was PBMCs. The receptors derive from a woman aged 18-29 years in good health and CMV-seronegative.

V and J are TRBV14 and TRBJ2-3; 10 nucleotides align to TRBD2. The V gene's germline CDR1 is SGHDN and CDR2 FVKESK. Trimming took 5 bases from V and 5 from J; bases not matched to a gene: 4. The CDR3 covers 14 residues. CDR3 amino acids: CASSGLAAEDTQYF. In DNA, the CDR3 is TGTGCCAGCAGCGGACTAGCGGCGGAAGATACGCAGTATTTT.

This chain joins TRBV6-6 and TRBJ1-6; 8 bases agree with TRBD1. This CDR3 is 16 amino acids long. CDR1 and CDR2 (germline): MNHNY, SVGAGI (reference sequence). V shed 5 bases and J 5 bases; nucleotides not matched to a gene: 8. Here the CDR3 DNA reads TGTGCCAGCAGTACCTCGGACAGGGACAATAATTCACCCCTCCACTTT. As protein: CASSTSDRDNNSPLHF.

V usage is TRBV5-6 and J usage is TRBJ2-7, with a weak D call TRBD1 (6 bases). CDR1 is SGHDT, CDR2 YYEEEE, per germline. Trimming left V 2 bases short and J 1 base short, with 13 bases between. There are 15 residues in the CDR3. The CDR3 sequence is CASSFGGYSSYEQYF. The CDR3 DNA follows: TGTGCCAGCAGCTTTGGGGGCTATAGTTCCTACGAGCAGTACTTC.

The chain uses TRBV13 and TRBJ1-2; no firm D call. CDR1 is PRHDT and CDR2 is FYEKMQ in the germline V gene (reference sequence). This CDR3 has 12 amino acids. Trimming pared 0 bases from V and 7 bases from J, leaving 6 bases between. CDR3 DNA sequence: TGTGCCAGCAGCTTAGGGGGCCGTGGCTACACCTTC. Its translation: CASSLGGRGYTF.

The V and J genes are TRBV7-3 and TRBJ1-5, with TRBD1 matching 9 bases. Germline V gives CDR1 SGHTA, CDR2 FQGTGA. The CDR3 contains 17 residues. The V gene end was trimmed by 4 bases and the J gene end by 0 bases; junction bases not matched to a gene: 7. The CDR3 coding sequence is TGTGCCAGCAGCTCCGGGACAGGGCTTTTTAGCAATCAGCCCCAGCATTTT. It translates to CASSSGTGLFSNQPQHF. The full variable domain, its missing parts supplied by reference TRBV7-3 and TRBJ1-5, is GAGVSQTPSNKVTEKGKYVELRCDPISGHTALYWYRQSLGQGPEFLIYFQGTGAADDSGLPNDRFFAVRPEGSVSTLKIQRTERGDSAVYLCASSSGTGLFSNQPQHFGDGTRLSIL.

The chain employs TRBV4-1 and TRBJ1-6, with TRBD1 matching over 10 bases. Trimming cost V 4 bases and J 7 bases; bases outside gene matches: 1. The CDR3 is made up of 14 amino acids. Germline assignment: CDR1 MGHRA and CDR2 YSYEKL. The CDR3 is CASSPGQGNSPLHF. DNA of the CDR3: TGCGCCAGCAGCCCGGGACAGGGGAATTCACCCCTCCACTTT.

The gene calls are TRBV4-1 and TRBJ2-3; 8 bases line up with TRBD2. J was trimmed by 2 bases and V by 4 bases; bases with no gene match: 2. From germline, CDR1 is MGHRA and CDR2 YSYEKL. The CDR3 sequence is 14 residues long. The CDR3 loop is CASSRGGSTDTQYF. Written as DNA, the CDR3 is TGCGCCAGCAGCCGCGGGGGGTCCACAGATACGCAGTATTTT.

The gene calls are TRBV27 and TRBJ1-1, with no clear D. The CDR3 contains 16 residues. The germline V gene has CDR1 MNHEY and CDR2 SMNVEV (reference sequence). V gave up 4 bases and J gave up 1 base, with 16 bases separating them. The CDR3 region has the DNA TGTGCCAGCAGTTCCATTATGACTGCGGGGAACACTGAAGCTTTCTTT. It encodes CASSSIMTAGNTEAFF.

This chain links TRBV4-2 with TRBJ2-1; 10 nucleotides agree with TRBD2. With V trimmed by 1 base and J by 5 bases, 2 bases remained unmatched. CDR1 is LGHNA and CDR2 is YNFKEQ in the germline V gene. The CDR3 has 15 amino acids. CDR3: CASSQGTSGNNEQFF. The DNA of the CDR3 is TGTGCCAGCAGCCAAGGGACTAGCGGAAACAATGAGCAGTTCTTC.

The chain links TRBV4-1 to TRBJ2-7; 7 nucleotides align to TRBD1. Trimming at V came to 2 bases and at J to 2 bases, leaving 6 bases not matched to a gene. The germline CDR1 and CDR2 sequences are MGHRA and YSYEKL. The CDR3 loop spans 15 amino acids. CDR3: CASSQRDSYPYEQYF. The CDR3 DNA follows: TGCGCCAGCAGCCAAAGGGACAGCTACCCCTACGAGCAGTACTTC.

This clone was seen only once. This rearrangement joins TRBV11-2 to TRBJ2-1; TRBD2 aligns across 10 bases. With 5 bases clipped from V and 7 bases from J, the junction kept 14 bases outside the gene matches. The CDR3 spans 17 residues. The germline V gene encodes CDR1 SGHAT and CDR2 FQNNGV. The CDR3 spells CASSPRTSGDWGNEQFF. DNA of the CDR3: TGTGCCAGCAGCCCCAGAACTAGCGGGGACTGGGGGAATGAGCAGTTCTTC.

The rearrangement joins TRBV11-2 to TRBJ2-7; 7 bases are shared with TRBD1. After removal of 3 bases from V and 0 bases from J, the junction contained 5 bases not matched to a gene. Germline V gives CDR1 SGHAT, CDR2 FQNNGV. CDR3 length: 15 residues. This CDR3 is CASSLGRQGSYEQYF. The CDR3 nucleotides are TGTGCCAGCAGCTTGGGGAGACAGGGCTCCTACGAGCAGTACTTC.

The chain joins TRBV5-1 to TRBJ2-3; 10 bases fit TRBD2. Per germline, CDR1 SGHRS and CDR2 YFSETQ. CDR3 length: 15 residues. V shed 7 bases, J shed 4 bases, and the junction held 9 bases outside the gene matches. CDR3 protein: CASGPSGGAADTQYF. The CDR3 nucleotides are TGCGCCAGCGGCCCCAGCGGGGGGGCCGCAGATACGCAGTATTTT.

The chain employs TRBV6-1 and TRBJ1-2, with D perhaps TRBD1 (6 bases). The CDR3 is 13 amino acids. V dropped 1 base and J dropped 14 bases, with 17 bases sitting between them. Germline V lookup: CDR1 MNHNS, CDR2 SASEGT. The CDR3 region is CASSEGRGAVGTF. The CDR3 region has the DNA TGTGCCAGCAGTGAAGGCCGGGGGGCGGTTGGGACCTTC.

The V and J genes are TRBV7-3 and TRBJ2-3, with 7 bases matching TRBD2. The CDR3 loop spans 14 amino acids. The V gene end was trimmed by 5 bases and the J gene end by 3 bases; junction bases not matched to a gene: 5. CDR1 is SGHTA and CDR2 is FQGTGA in the germline V gene. The CDR3 bases are TGTGCCAGCAGCGGAGGACTAGTTACAGATACGCAGTATTTT. It specifies CASSGGLVTDTQYF.

The V call is TRBV6-5, the J call TRBJ1-1; tentatively, D is TRBD1 (6 bases). The CDR3 is 13 amino acids. V was trimmed by 6 bases and J by 2 bases, leaving 10 bases between them. From germline, CDR1 is MNHEY and CDR2 SVGAGI. This CDR3 reads CASSLQGNTEAFF. CDR3 DNA: TGTGCCAGCAGCCTACAGGGAAACACTGAAGCTTTCTTT.

The CDR3 sequence is CASSPDSNTEAFF. In nucleotides, the CDR3 is TGTGCCAGCAGCCCGGACAGTAACACTGAAGCTTTCTTT. V gene TRBV5-4 combines with J gene TRBJ1-1; D perhaps matches TRBD1 (6 bases). In germline, CDR1 is SGHNT, CDR2 YYREEE (reference sequence). The CDR3 runs 13 residues. With 4 bases removed from V and 2 bases from J, the gap between germline ends came to 9 bases.

This sequence joins TRBV15 and TRBJ2-1, with TRBD2 matching over 8 bases. The germline V gene encodes CDR1 LNHNV and CDR2 YYDKDF (reference sequence). J lost 6 bases, V lost 1 base, and 5 bases had no gene match. The CDR3 contains 15 residues. The CDR3 coding sequence is TGTGCCACCAGCAGAGGGGGGACTAGTCTCAATGAGCAGTTCTTC. Translated: CATSRGGTSLNEQFF. Drawing the rest from reference TRBV15 and TRBJ2-1, the complete variable domain is DAMVIQNPRYQVTQFGKPVTLSCSQTLNHNVMYWYQQKSSQAPKLLFHYYDKDFNNEADTPDNFQSRRPNTSFCFLDIRSPGLGDTAMYLCATSRGGTSLNEQFFGPGTRLTVL.